The rows below give T cell receptor beta chains drawn from one sample of a study of blood T cell repertoires in COVID-19. The table came from immunoSEQ multiplex PCR; TCRdb's copy has only in-frame clones and leaves some out. The data contain 300,000 to 450,000 clones, 85% of them seen just once; the ten biggest clones take up 3% to 4%. Sequences were obtained from peripheral blood. These TCRs come from a woman aged 18-29 years with acute or convalescent COVID-19. CDR3s include the opening cysteine and the closing phenylalanine or tryptophan. The D gene is left open where the match is weak. Some rows mark clone size as missing; the rest say once, few, many or name a class of expanded clone.

TRBV14	TRBJ2-3	TRBD2	.	CASSQGTSGISTDTQYF	TGTGCCAGCAGCCAAGGGACTAGCGGAATAAGCACAGATACGCAGTATTTT
TRBV28	TRBJ1-4	.	.	CASSGTKYEKLFF	TGTGCCAGCAGTGGGACAAAGTATGAAAAACTGTTTTTT
TRBV6-5	TRBJ2-7	TRBD1	.	CASLSGTGSYEQYF	TGTGCCAGCCTCTCTGGGACAGGGAGCTACGAGCAGTACTTC
TRBV28	TRBJ1-6	.	.	CASSLRPFGLHF	TGTGCCAGCAGTTTGAGGCCGTTTGGCCTCCACTTT
TRBV27	TRBJ2-7	TRBD1	.	CASSVGQGAPYEQYF	TGTGCCAGCAGTGTAGGACAGGGGGCCCCCTACGAGCAGTACTTC
TRBV28	TRBJ2-7	TRBD1	few	CASSYRDSFSYEQYF	TGTGCCAGCAGCTACCGGGACAGCTTCTCCTACGAGCAGTACTTC
TRBV9	TRBJ1-1	.	once	CASSVQGSNTEAFF	TGTGCCAGCAGCGTGCAGGGATCGAACACTGAAGCTTTCTTT
TRBV19	TRBJ1-5	.	.	CASTLRGEYSNQPQHF	TGTGCCAGTACCCTCAGGGGTGAATATAGCAATCAGCCCCAGCATTTT
TRBV10-1	TRBJ1-1	.	.	CASPLWGRVGPEAFF	TGCGCCAGCCCCCTGTGGGGGCGCGTGGGTCCTGAAGCTTTCTTT
TRBV18	TRBJ2-1	.	.	CASSPGLGRGIYNEQFF	TGTGCCAGCTCACCGGGGTTGGGGAGGGGGATCTACAATGAGCAGTTCTTC
TRBV5-6	TRBJ1-2	TRBD1	.	CASSPYDRGDYGYTF	TGTGCCAGCTCCCCTTACGACAGGGGGGACTATGGCTACACCTTC
TRBV18	TRBJ1-2	.	.	CASSLNYGYTF	TGTGCCAGCTCACTAAACTATGGCTACACCTTC
TRBV28	TRBJ2-1	TRBD1	once	CASSRPGTGVGDNEQFF	TGTGCCAGCAGTCGTCCCGGGACAGGGGTGGGGGACAATGAGCAGTTCTTC
TRBV2	TRBJ2-3	TRBD2	few	CASFLVGLAGISDTQYF	TGTGCCAGTTTCCTGGTGGGACTAGCGGGGATATCAGATACGCAGTATTTT
TRBV9	TRBJ1-2	.	.	CASSPPANYGYTF	TGTGCCAGCAGCCCCCCAGCTAACTATGGCTACACCTTC
TRBV19	TRBJ2-7	TRBD1	.	CASSRTGTGLYEQYF	TGTGCCAGTAGCCGGACCGGGACAGGGTTATACGAGCAGTACTTC
TRBV11-2	TRBJ2-5	TRBD2	.	CASSTSGGSQETQYF	TGTGCCAGCAGCACTAGCGGGGGCAGCCAAGAGACCCAGTACTTC
TRBV7-4	TRBJ2-3	TRBD2	.	CASSLVPLWGGGSTDTQYF	TGTGCCAGCAGCTTAGTACCCCTCTGGGGGGGTGGTAGCACAGATACGCAGTATTTT
TRBV12-3/TRBV12-4	TRBJ2-1	.	.	CASSLLAHNEQFF	TGTGCCAGCAGTTTGCTAGCCCACAATGAGCAGTTCTTC
TRBV28	TRBJ1-1	.	.	CASRSLRDMNTEAFF	TGTGCCAGCAGGTCTCTGAGGGATATGAACACTGAAGCTTTCTTT
TRBV11-2	TRBJ2-7	TRBD2	once	CASSWAPGLAGDSYEQYF	TGTGCCAGCAGCTGGGCGCCGGGACTAGCGGGAGACTCCTACGAGCAGTACTTC
TRBV5-5	TRBJ1-2	.	.	CASSLRPGVRNTF	TGTGCCAGCAGCCTGCGACCGGGAGTTCGGAACACCTTC
TRBV19	TRBJ2-2	.	.	CASSNRPNTGELFF	TGTGCCAGTAGTAACAGGCCGAACACCGGGGAGCTGTTTTTT
TRBV24-1	TRBJ1-1	.	.	CATSARPDTEAFF	TGTGCCACCAGTGCCCGTCCAGACACTGAAGCTTTCTTT
TRBV10-1	TRBJ1-1	.	.	CASSEGSALANTEAFF	TGCGCCAGCAGTGAAGGTTCAGCATTAGCGAACACTGAAGCTTTCTTT
TRBV6-5	TRBJ2-7	TRBD1	.	CASSYFTGGSSGEQYF	TGTGCCAGCAGTTACTTCACAGGGGGCTCGTCGGGCGAGCAGTACTTC
TRBV19	TRBJ2-5	.	.	CASSLYLDF	TGTGCCAGTAGTCTATACTTGGACTTC
TRBV2	TRBJ1-2	.	.	CASSEDSNTSYTF	TGTGCCAGCAGTGAGGACAGCAATACGTCCTACACCTTC
TRBV28	TRBJ2-5	.	.	CASSRGVDGTQYF	TGTGCCAGCAGCCGCGGGGTAGACGGGACCCAGTACTTC
TRBV3-1/TRBV3-2	TRBJ1-2	TRBD1	.	CASSLCPGTENYGYTF	TGTGCCAGCAGCCTATGTCCCGGGACAGAGAACTATGGCTACACCTTC
TRBV6-1	TRBJ1-1	.	.	CASSEGAQATEAFF	TGTGCCAGCAGTGAGGGGGCACAGGCCACTGAAGCTTTCTTT
TRBV14	TRBJ2-3	TRBD2	.	CASSQDRGESTDTQYF	TGTGCCAGCAGCCAAGATCGGGGGGAGAGCACAGATACGCAGTATTTT
TRBV5-1	TRBJ1-6	.	.	CARRPGRAAGGGPLHF	TGCGCCCGCCGCCCGGGCCGGGCCGCCGGGGGGGGGCCCCTCCACTTT
TRBV12-3/TRBV12-4	TRBJ2-1	.	.	CASSPDLGYEQFF	TGTGCCAGCAGCCCGGACTTAGGGTATGAGCAGTTCTTC
TRBV2	TRBJ1-1	.	.	CASRGSGVRTEAFF	TGTGCCAGCAGGGGTTCGGGTGTTCGCACTGAAGCTTTCTTT
TRBV3-1/TRBV3-2	TRBJ1-6	.	.	CASSQVVGWENSPLHF	TGTGCCAGCAGCCAAGTTGTGGGGTGGGAGAATTCACCCCTCCACTTT
TRBV3-1/TRBV3-2	TRBJ2-3	.	.	CASSQEIEQGLRGDTQYF	TGTGCCAGCAGCCAAGAGATCGAGCAGGGCTTAAGGGGAGATACGCAGTATTTT
TRBV19	TRBJ1-4	.	.	CASSISGTELFF	TGTGCCAGTAGTATAAGTGGGACTGAACTGTTTTTT
TRBV18	TRBJ2-7	TRBD1	.	CASSTTGTGVNEQYF	TGTGCCAGCTCAACTACCGGGACAGGGGTTAACGAGCAGTACTTC
TRBV10-3	TRBJ2-7	TRBD2	.	CALSSGFDYEQYF	TGTGCCCTCAGTAGCGGGTTTGACTACGAGCAGTACTTC
TRBV3-1/TRBV3-2	TRBJ2-1	TRBD2	.	CASSHQAGTSGNEQFF	TGTGCCAGCAGCCACCAGGCCGGGACTAGCGGTAATGAGCAGTTCTTC
TRBV7-9	TRBJ1-4	.	.	CASTPGGEKLFF	TGTGCCAGCACTCCCGGAGGGGAAAAACTGTTTTTT
TRBV3-1/TRBV3-2	TRBJ1-3	.	.	CASSRITGRVSGNTIYF	TGTGCCAGCAGCCGGATTACAGGGAGGGTCTCTGGAAACACCATATATTTT
TRBV28	TRBJ1-2	.	.	CASSFVQAGYTF	TGTGCCAGCAGTTTTGTGCAGGCTGGCTACACCTTC
TRBV10-3	TRBJ2-7	TRBD1	once	CATTGTGAYEQYF	TGTGCCACCACCGGGACAGGGGCCTACGAGCAGTACTTC